Listed here is a single TCR beta chain. This sample was included in a study of technical replicates of blood from a few donors. The assay was immunoSEQ multiplex PCR, and TCRdb's table has in-frame clones only and misses some. The sample has 65,000 to 90,000 clones, 80% to 90% seen once. The origin of this receptor is a human donor in good health. Some clones in this sample may be carry-over from other donors' samples. Source material: PBMCs.

CDR3 sequence: CASSQQTSGLTDTQYF. The CDR3 DNA reads as TGTGCCAGCAGCCAACAGACTAGCGGGCTTACAGATACGCAGTATTTT. This chain uses TRBV4-2 with TRBJ2-3, with 10 bases matching TRBD2. With 2 bases clipped from V and 3 bases from J, the junction kept 5 bases outside the gene matches. Germline V gene lookup returns CDR1 LGHNA and CDR2 YNFKEQ. The CDR3 length is 16 residues.